This passage covers 19 T cell receptor beta chains from one sample sequenced in a study of metastatic and nonmetastatic thyroid tumors. Nobody among the patients had been given any treatment before thyroid surgery. TCRdb re-called the PCR reads with MiXCR. The sample shows around 20,000 clones, more than 14% of them seen only once. The sequenced sample was tumor tissue. These receptors originate from a female donor with papillary thyroid cancer or a benign thyroid nodule (not recorded which). Some clones in this sample may be carry-over from other donors' samples.

This clone showed up many times. The chain recombines TRBV3-1 with TRBJ2-5, with TRBD2 identical over 14 bases. Germline V gene data show CDR1 as LGHDT and CDR2 as YNNKEL (reference sequence). The CDR3 runs to 19 residues. V gave up 0 bases and J gave up 1 base; unmatched junction bases: 7. This CDR3 reads CASSQDRGLAGGFQETQYF. CDR3 nucleotides: TGTGCCAGCAGCCAAGATCGTGGACTAGCGGGGGGTTTCCAAGAGACCCAGTACTTC.

This clone was picked up many times. The J gene is TRBJ1-3, the V gene TRBV16, with TRBD1 identical over 7 bases. CDR3 length: 13 amino acids. Trimming at V came to 3 bases and at J to 4 bases, leaving 0 bases not matched to a gene. Germline assignment: CDR1 KGHSY and CDR2 FQNENV. The CDR3: CASSQGQGNTIYF. The CDR3 bases are TGTGCCAGCAGCCAGGGACAGGGAAACACCATATATTTT.

Relative to its sample, this clone is medium-sized. The identical CDR3 is also encoded by other nucleotide sequences in the sample. The genes are TRBV6-2 or TRBV6-3 and TRBJ2-2; D perhaps matches TRBD1 (6 bases). V lost 2 bases and J lost 4, with 14 bases in between. The CDR3 runs 16 residues. Germline-derived CDR1 and CDR2 are MNHEY and SVGEGT. This CDR3 reads CASSYRGTRTTGELFF. DNA for the CDR3: TGTGCCAGCAGTTACAGGGGGACACGGACCACCGGGGAGCTGTTTTTT.

To note about this clone: The same CDR3 is also encoded by other DNA sequences in this sample. The chain employs TRBV5-1 and TRBJ2-1, with 8 bases matching TRBD2. Germline V gives CDR1 SGHRS, CDR2 YFSETQ. The CDR3 consists of 13 residues. The J segment lost 6 bases and the V segment lost 4 bases, leaving 3 bases of the junction unmatched. The CDR3 loop reads CASSLGTSNEQFF. CDR3 bases: TGCGCCAGCAGCCTGGGGACTAGCAATGAGCAGTTCTTC.

This clone was seen repeatedly, ten times or more. V usage is TRBV19 and J usage is TRBJ2-5; TRBD2 agrees at 7 bases. The germline CDR1 and CDR2 sequences are LNHDA and SQIVND (reference sequence). CDR3 length: 16 residues. V shed 5 bases and J 10 bases; nucleotides not matched to a gene: 19. The DNA for the CDR3 is TGTGCCAGTAGTCCCACGACTAGCTCGTTTTCATCCGACCAGTACTTC. Translation: CASSPTTSSFSSDQYF.

Ten or more counts support this clone. CDR3: CSARPTQSDTQYF. DNA for the CDR3: TGCAGTGCTCGCCCCACCCAATCAGATACGCAGTATTTT. V is TRBV20-1 and J is TRBJ2-3; D unresolved. The V and J ends lost 5 bases and 4 bases respectively, with 13 bases between them. CDR3 length: 13 amino acids. The germline gives CDR1 DFQATT, CDR2 SNEGSKA (reference sequence).

This clone was detected ten times or more. The CDR3 DNA reads as TGTGCCAGTAGTACGGGACTAGCGGATACGCAGTATTTT. Translating gives CASSTGLADTQYF. This chain connects TRBV19 to TRBJ2-3; TRBD2 aligns across 10 bases. V gave up 4 bases and J gave up 6 bases; unmatched junction bases: 1. In germline, CDR1 is LNHDA, CDR2 SQIVND (reference sequence). The CDR3 length is 13 residues.

This clone was detected once. The rearrangement uses TRBV30 and TRBJ1-1, with D maybe TRBD1 (5 bases). Trimming pared 3 bases from V and 6 bases from J, leaving 23 bases between. CDR1 and CDR2 (germline): GTSNPN, SVGIG (reference sequence). This CDR3 has 16 amino acids. CDR3 sequence (DNA): TGTGCCTGGAGGGCTAGGCGGGGGGAAGTTAACCCTGAAGCTTTCTTT. Translation: CAWRARRGEVNPEAFF.

This clone was observed many times. The genes are TRBV20-1 and TRBJ1-2; 10 bases are shared with TRBD1. V was pared by 1 base and J by 6 bases, with 8 bases of the junction left unmatched. The CDR3 sequence is 15 residues long. The germline CDR1 and CDR2 sequences are DFQATT and SNEGSKA (reference sequence). Here the CDR3 reads CSARADRGKEDGYTF. The CDR3 region has the DNA TGCAGTGCTAGAGCGGACAGGGGGAAGGAGGATGGCTACACCTTC.

The V call is TRBV30, the J call TRBJ2-7; D perhaps matches TRBD2 (5 bases). This CDR3 has 14 amino acids. V was pared by 0 bases and J by 0 bases, with 9 bases between. Germline CDR1 reads GTSNPN; CDR2 reads SVGIG (reference sequence). The CDR3: CAWSVRSGSYEQYF. In DNA form, the CDR3 reads TGTGCCTGGAGTGTTAGGAGCGGCTCCTACGAGCAGTACTTC.

At least ten counts were recorded for this clone. The V and J genes are TRBV5-1 and TRBJ2-1; the match to TRBD2 covers 8 bases. V shed 4 bases, J shed 7 bases, and the junction held 13 bases outside the gene matches. This CDR3 region has 16 residues. CDR1 is SGHRS, CDR2 YFSETQ, per germline. The CDR3 reads CASSPSGLGLGNEQFF. The CDR3 region has the DNA TGCGCCAGCAGCCCATCGGGACTAGGTTTGGGTAATGAGCAGTTCTTC.

The chain uses TRBV7-3 and TRBJ2-5, with 11 bases aligning to TRBD1. This CDR3 is 16 amino acids long. The trim removed 1 base at V and 1 base at J, leaving 2 bases unmatched. Germline assignment: CDR1 SGHTA and CDR2 FQGTGA. This chain's CDR3 is CASSLIGTGGQETQYF. In DNA, the CDR3 is TGTGCCAGCAGCTTAATAGGGACAGGGGGCCAAGAGACCCAGTACTTC.

This clone was found many times. The chain employs TRBV4-1 and TRBJ1-4, with TRBD1 matching over 9 bases. CDR3 length: 19 residues. Per the germline V gene, CDR1 is MGHRA and CDR2 is YSYEKL. Trimming at V came to 4 bases and at J to 0 bases, leaving 12 bases not matched to a gene. This CDR3 is CASSRIQGAGFPTNEKLFF. DNA of the CDR3: TGCGCCAGCAGCCGCATACAGGGGGCGGGCTTCCCAACTAATGAAAAACTGTTTTTT.

This clone was picked up many times. The same CDR3 is also encoded by other DNA sequences in this sample. As DNA, the CDR3 is TGCAGTGCTCTAGATCCCTCTGGGGATGAAAAACTGTTTTTT. Translation: CSALDPSGDEKLFF. The chain joins TRBV20-1 to TRBJ1-4; D gene unclear. This CDR3 has 14 amino acids. Deletions cut 5 bases from V and 6 bases from J, with 16 bases between. Germline V CDR1 and CDR2: DFQATT, SNEGSKA (reference sequence).

This clone was detected many times. The chain combines TRBV6-1 with TRBJ2-7; TRBD2 agrees at 13 bases. The CDR3 loop spans 16 amino acids. Germline lookup yields CDR1 MNHNS and CDR2 SASEGT. After removal of 5 bases from V and 0 bases from J, the junction contained 4 bases not matched to a gene. The CDR3 bases are TGTGCCAGCAGTCTACTAGCGGGGGGGCTCTCCTACGAGCAGTACTTC. Its protein product is CASSLLAGGLSYEQYF.

The chain is built from TRBV5-1 and TRBJ1-6, with TRBD1 identical over 7 bases. Losses at the gene ends were 4 bases for V and 6 bases for J; bases not matched to a gene: 7. The germline CDR1 and CDR2 sequences are SGHRS and YFSETQ. CDR3 length: 15 amino acids. As DNA, the CDR3 is TGCGCCAGCAGCCAAGACCGGGACAGTAATTCACCCCTCCACTTT. Its protein product is CASSQDRDSNSPLHF.

The chain carries TRBV28 and TRBJ1-5; maybe TRBD1 (5 bases). The DNA end favors TRBJ2-3, so the J call may be wrong. Germline V gene data show CDR1 as MDHEN and CDR2 as SYDVKM. This CDR3 is built from 15 residues. The CDR3 region is CATNEWVWGNQPQYF. The CDR3, as DNA: TGTGCCACCAACGAGTGGGTCTGGGGCAATCAGCCCCAGTATTTT.

There are many counts of this clone. The rearrangement links TRBV29-1 to TRBJ2-3; 7 nucleotides agree with TRBD2. The V and J ends lost 4 bases and 0 bases, in that order; junction bases with no gene match: 4. The CDR3 is 14 residues long. The germline V gene has CDR1 SQVTM and CDR2 ANQGSEA. The chain's CDR3 is CSVALAVSTDTQYF. The CDR3 region has the DNA TGCAGCGTTGCCCTAGCGGTGAGCACAGATACGCAGTATTTT.

The chain links TRBV7-2 to TRBJ2-5, with TRBD1 identical over 7 bases. Germline-derived CDR1 and CDR2 are SGHTA and FQGNSA. Trimming removed 4 bases from V and 4 bases from J; junction bases left unmatched: 3. This CDR3 contains 13 residues. In nucleotides, the CDR3 is TGTGCCAGCAGCTCTGGACAGGCAGAGACCCAGTACTTC. It translates to CASSSGQAETQYF.